These 30 T cell receptor beta chains originate from one sample sequenced in a study of shared clonotypes between healthy human individuals. Sequencing used immunoSEQ multiplex PCR; TCRdb keeps in-frame clones, though not all of them. The sample yields millions of clones, around 94% seen once. The specimen was naive CD4+ T cells sorted from blood. Subset here: CD45RA+ positively selected. The source of these receptors is a man aged 18 to 29 in good health.

On this clone itself: At the DNA level, this CDR3 is encoded by other sequences in the same sample as well. V and J are TRBV10-3 and TRBJ2-3, with D uncertain. The germline V gene has CDR1 ENHRY and CDR2 SYGVKD. The CDR3 length is 11 residues. The V and J ends lost 6 bases and 2 bases respectively, with 3 bases between them. For the CDR3, the DNA is TGTGCCATCAGCTCCACAGATACGCAGTATTTT. Its translation is CAISSTDTQYF.

The gene calls are TRBV30 and TRBJ2-2; TRBD2 matches at 8 bases. Germline lookup yields CDR1 GTSNPN and CDR2 SVGIG (reference sequence). J was trimmed by 7 bases and V by 1 base; bases with no gene match: 5. CDR3 length equals 14 residues. The CDR3 loop is CAWSGGGPVGELFF. The CDR3 DNA reads as TGTGCCTGGAGTGGCGGGGGGCCTGTCGGGGAGCTGTTTTTT.

As DNA, the CDR3 is TGCAGTGGGCGGGCGGTTGATACGCAGTATTTT. Encoded protein: CSGRAVDTQYF. V and J are TRBV20-1 and TRBJ2-3; possible D gene TRBD2, 5 bases. With 7 bases removed from V and 6 bases from J, the gap between germline ends came to 11 bases. In germline, CDR1 is DFQATT, CDR2 SNEGSKA (reference sequence). The CDR3 runs 11 residues.

On this clone itself: Other DNA sequences in the same sample also yield this CDR3. V and J are TRBV6-1 and TRBJ1-2; perhaps TRBD1 as D (5 bases). V shed 2 bases and J shed 5 bases, with 12 bases lying between them. The length of the CDR3 is 14 residues. Germline CDR1 is MNHNS and CDR2 is SASEGT. CDR3 sequence reads: CASSESPGPYGYTF. The CDR3 nucleotides read TGTGCCAGCAGTGAATCTCCAGGGCCATATGGCTACACCTTC.

About this clone: Other DNA sequences of this sample code for an identical CDR3. The rearrangement joins TRBV27 to TRBJ1-5, with 8 bases that match TRBD1. Germline values: CDR1 MNHEY, CDR2 SMNVEV (reference sequence). This CDR3 has 14 amino acids. The V and J ends lost 6 bases and 2 bases, in that order; junction bases with no gene match: 3. DNA of the CDR3: TGTGCCAGCAGCCTGGACAGGGGCAATCAGCCCCAGCATTTT. It specifies CASSLDRGNQPQHF.

J is TRBJ2-3 and V is TRBV4-3; 8 nucleotides align to TRBD2. With 0 bases clipped from V and 2 bases from J, the junction kept 4 bases outside the gene matches. The CDR3 is 16 amino acids. In germline, CDR1 is LGHNA, CDR2 YSLEER. CDR3 bases: TGCGCCAGCAGCCAAGAGGCGGGAGGACCCACAGATACGCAGTATTTT. Its translation: CASSQEAGGPTDTQYF.

The rearrangement joins TRBV7-6 to TRBJ1-1; maybe TRBD1 (6 bases). Trimming left V 5 bases short and J 4 bases short, with 14 bases between. Looked up from germline, CDR1 is SGHVS and CDR2 is FNYEAQ. The CDR3 is 14 residues long. The CDR3 is CASSPLGGGTEAFF. As DNA, the CDR3 is TGTGCCAGCAGCCCTTTAGGGGGAGGCACTGAAGCTTTCTTT.

The rearrangement uses TRBV19 and TRBJ1-5; possibly TRBD1 for D (6 bases). V lost 3 bases, J lost 0 bases, and 18 bases lay in between. The CDR3 spans 18 residues. The germline CDR1 and CDR2 sequences are LNHDA and SQIVND (reference sequence). CDR3 region: CASSMNAGAPYSNQPQHF. Here the CDR3 DNA reads TGTGCCAGTAGTATGAATGCAGGGGCCCCATATAGCAATCAGCCCCAGCATTTT.

CDR3 protein: CASSVQRGQRGELFF. The DNA of the CDR3 is TGTGCCAGCAGCGTTCAGAGGGGACAACGAGGGGAGCTGTTTTTT. V is TRBV9 and J is TRBJ2-2, with a weak D call TRBD1 (6 bases). The CDR3 has 15 residues. Germline lookup yields CDR1 SGDLS and CDR2 YYNGEE. Trimming took 2 bases from V and 8 from J, leaving 16 bases between them.

This chain joins TRBV7-8 and TRBJ2-1, with D unresolved. Trimming cost V 2 bases and J 3 bases, with 11 bases left between them. This CDR3 is 15 amino acids long. Germline CDR1 SGHVS, CDR2 FQNEAQ. CDR3 bases: TGTGCCAGCAGCTTAAAGGGTCTGTTCTACAATGAGCAGTTCTTC. Protein sequence: CASSLKGLFYNEQFF.

The chain carries TRBV12-5 and TRBJ1-2, with D possibly being TRBD1 (6 bases). Looked up from germline, CDR1 is LGHNT and CDR2 is FRNRAP. V was trimmed by 4 bases and J by 5 bases, leaving 14 bases between them. The CDR3 sequence is 14 residues long. Here the CDR3 reads CASGSGQPPYGYTF. CDR3 nucleotides: TGTGCTAGTGGTTCCGGACAGCCCCCTTATGGCTACACCTTC. The variable domain in full, with the rest retrieved from reference TRBV12-5 and TRBJ1-2, is DARVTQTPRHKVTEMGQEVTMRCQPILGHNTVFWYRQTMMQGLELLAYFRNRAPLDDSGMPKDRFSAEMPDATLATLKIQPSEPRDSAVYFCASGSGQPPYGYTFGSGTRLTVV.

The V gene is TRBV5-1, the J gene TRBJ1-1, with 7 bases aligning to TRBD1. With V trimmed by 3 bases and J by 4 bases, 6 bases remained unmatched. CDR1 SGHRS and CDR2 YFSETQ come from the germline V gene. The CDR3 covers 14 residues. DNA for the CDR3: TGCGCCAGCAGCTCGGACAGGAGTGGCACTGAAGCTTTCTTT. Residues: CASSSDRSGTEAFF.

Worth noting for this clone: The same CDR3 arises from other DNA sequences in this sample as well. The chain is built from TRBV6-5 and TRBJ1-2; TRBD1 might be the D (5 bases). Germline V gene data show CDR1 as MNHEY and CDR2 as SVGAGI. The CDR3 contains 13 residues. V lost 6 bases, J lost 6 bases, and 14 bases lay in between. CDR3 amino acids: CASSRTGWNGYTF. In DNA form, the CDR3 reads TGTGCCAGCAGCCGAACAGGCTGGAATGGCTACACCTTC.

The count of this clone is one. This CDR3 reads CASSPVKTSGGEETQYF. The CDR3, as DNA: TGTGCCAGCTCACCGGTGAAAACTAGCGGGGGGGAAGAGACCCAGTACTTC. The chain couples TRBV18 to TRBJ2-5; 13 nucleotides line up with TRBD2. Per germline, CDR1 KGHSH and CDR2 LQKENI. This CDR3 contains 17 residues. V lost 3 bases, J lost 3 bases, and 7 bases stayed unmatched.

The V gene is TRBV6-1, the J gene TRBJ1-1; 8 bases are a match to TRBD1. CDR3 length: 16 amino acids. The V segment lost 4 bases and the J segment 5 bases; nucleotides outside the gene matches: 12. Germline V gives CDR1 MNHNS, CDR2 SASEGT. CDR3 nucleotides: TGTGCCAGCAGTGGCTCGTGGACAGGGTCGATGACTGAAGCTTTCTTT. Residues: CASSGSWTGSMTEAFF.

V gene TRBV5-4 combines with J gene TRBJ1-1, with D perhaps matching TRBD1 (6 bases). Trimming took off 3 bases at V and 7 bases at J, with 13 bases between the two ends. The length of the CDR3 is 13 residues. The germline V gene has CDR1 SGHNT and CDR2 YYREEE (reference sequence). The CDR3 DNA sequence: TGTGCCAGCAGCTCGACCGGACAGATTGAAGCTTTCTTT. It is translated as CASSSTGQIEAFF.

The chain links TRBV10-3 to TRBJ2-3, with 7 positions matching TRBD2. CDR3 length: 16 residues. V shed 3 bases, J shed 1 base, and the junction held 7 bases outside the gene matches. Germline V lookup: CDR1 ENHRY, CDR2 SYGVKD. CDR3 sequence reads: CAISESLAEGTDTQYF. The CDR3 DNA sequence: TGTGCCATCAGTGAATCCCTAGCGGAGGGCACAGATACGCAGTATTTT.

The chain links TRBV14 to TRBJ1-2; the match to TRBD1 covers 10 bases. J gave up 6 bases and V 4 bases, and 8 bases lay outside the gene matches. Germline V gene sequence: CDR1 SGHDN, CDR2 FVKESK. CDR3 length equals 15 residues. CDR3 nucleotide sequence: TGTGCCAGCAGCCGCCTGACAGGGGGCGCGGATGGCTACACCTTC. Protein sequence: CASSRLTGGADGYTF.

The V gene is TRBV6-5, the J gene TRBJ1-2, with 10 nucleotides matching TRBD1. Germline trimming cut 6 bases from V and 6 bases from J; bases unmatched to any gene: 10. The CDR3 contains 15 residues. Germline V gene sequence: CDR1 MNHEY, CDR2 SVGAGI. The DNA for the CDR3 is TGTGCCAGCAGCATGACAGGGGGCGCATTTCATGGCTACACCTTC. This gives the protein CASSMTGGAFHGYTF.

The count of this clone is one. The chain joins TRBV5-1 to TRBJ1-2; TRBD1 matches at 9 bases. CDR1 SGHRS and CDR2 YFSETQ come from the germline V gene. V lost 1 base and J lost 2; bases outside the gene matches: 12. This CDR3 contains 18 residues. The CDR3 DNA follows: TGCGCCAGCAGCTTGCGAACGCGGACAGGGGAAACAAACTATGGCTACACCTTC. Translating it yields CASSLRTRTGETNYGYTF.

The gene calls are TRBV30 and TRBJ1-2; D not certain. The CDR3 length is 15 residues. Per germline, CDR1 GTSNPN and CDR2 SVGIG (reference sequence). Trimming removed 3 bases from V and 2 bases from J, with 16 bases in between. The CDR3 nucleotides are TGTGCCTGGAGGGAGAGGACGGGAAGAAACTATGGCTACACCTTC. Translated, it gives CAWRERTGRNYGYTF.

This rearrangement joins TRBV4-1 to TRBJ2-4, with a possible D match to TRBD1 (5 bases). Germline CDR1 is MGHRA and CDR2 is YSYEKL. Between the trimmed V and J ends, which lost 3 bases and 7 bases, there was a span of 16 bases. This CDR3 region has 15 residues. CDR3 nucleotide sequence: TGCGCCAGCAGCCAGGAAGGGGTATTACGGAACATTCAGTACTTC. This gives the protein CASSQEGVLRNIQYF.

This chain uses TRBV27 with TRBJ1-4; no reliable D call. The CDR3 totals 13 residues. CDR1 is MNHEY and CDR2 is SMNVEV in the germline V gene (reference sequence). Trimming stripped 2 bases from V and 8 bases from J, with 9 bases between. CDR3 nucleotides: TGTGCCAGCAGTTTAGGAGGAAAGGAAAAACTGTTTTTT. This translates into CASSLGGKEKLFF.

This chain links TRBV7-6 with TRBJ2-5; TRBD2 matches at 8 bases. There are 16 residues in the CDR3. Germline V gene sequence: CDR1 SGHVS, CDR2 FNYEAQ. After removal of 5 bases from V and 4 bases from J, the junction contained 12 bases not matched to a gene. The CDR3 bases are TGTGCCAGCAGCCCCCAAAGCGGGGGACGGGGAGAGACCCAGTACTTC. This gives the protein CASSPQSGGRGETQYF.

The chain couples TRBV19 to TRBJ1-4, with 7 bases that match TRBD1. The V segment lost 1 base and the J segment 4 bases; nucleotides outside the gene matches: 6. The CDR3 length is 16 residues. CDR1 and CDR2 from the germline V gene are LNHDA and SQIVND (reference sequence). The CDR3 sequence is CASSIVAGGGNEKLFF. The CDR3 bases are TGTGCCAGTAGTATAGTGGCAGGGGGAGGTAATGAAAAACTGTTTTTT. The full variable domain, completed using reference TRBV19 and TRBJ1-4, is DGGITQSPKYLFRKEGQNVTLSCEQNLNHDAMYWYRQDPGQGLRLIYYSQIVNDFQKGDIAEGYSVSREKKESFPLTVTSAQKNPTAFYLCASSIVAGGGNEKLFFGSGTQLSVL.

With regard to this clone: At the DNA level, this CDR3 is encoded by other sequences in the same sample as well. The chain joins TRBV5-1 to TRBJ2-2; D is uncertain. The CDR3 spans 14 residues. Germline CDR1 reads SGHRS; CDR2 reads YFSETQ. V lost 4 bases, J lost 1 base, and 8 bases lay in between. CDR3: CASSPGVNTGELFF. Here the CDR3 DNA reads TGCGCCAGCAGCCCCGGCGTGAACACCGGGGAGCTGTTTTTT.

CDR3 protein: CASSQEILIGHSNTIYF. The CDR3 DNA is TGCGCCAGCAGCCAAGAAATTTTAATAGGACACTCAAACACCATATATTTT. The chain carries TRBV4-3 and TRBJ1-3, with D possibly matching TRBD1 (5 bases). The V end lost 0 bases, the J end lost 6 bases, and 18 bases lay between the germline ends. The CDR3 loop spans 17 amino acids. Per the germline V gene, CDR1 is LGHNA and CDR2 is YSLEER.

This chain joins TRBV6-5 and TRBJ2-3; TRBD2 matches at 7 bases. CDR3 length: 15 residues. J lost 2 bases, V lost 0 bases, and 2 bases had no gene match. CDR1 MNHEY and CDR2 SVGAGI come from the germline V gene. The chain's CDR3 is CASSYSLAVTDTQYF. The DNA for the CDR3 is TGTGCCAGCAGTTACTCCCTAGCGGTCACAGATACGCAGTATTTT.

The chain is built from TRBV18 and TRBJ1-2; the D gene is possibly TRBD1 (5 bases). This CDR3 contains 12 residues. In germline, CDR1 is KGHSH, CDR2 LQKENI. With 1 base removed from V and 6 bases from J, the gap between germline ends came to 6 bases. CDR3 residues: CASSPRRDGYTF. The CDR3 nucleotides are TGTGCCAGCTCACCACGCAGGGATGGCTACACCTTC.

The chain joins TRBV7-9 to TRBJ2-3; 12 bases match TRBD2. Germline V gene data show CDR1 as SEHNR and CDR2 as FQNEAQ (reference sequence). The CDR3 has 16 amino acids. The ends lost 4 bases at V and 3 bases at J; junction bases unmatched: 5. This CDR3 is CASSSGTSGPTDTQYF. The CDR3 DNA reads TGTGCCAGCAGCTCCGGGACTAGCGGGCCTACAGATACGCAGTATTTT.